A single sample gave rise to the 9 T cell receptor beta chains below, sequenced in a study of regulatory T cells in long-lasting Graves disease. Construction of TCR beta libraries relied on iRepertoire HTBI primers and on Arm-PCR targeting CDR3 regions. TCRdb passed the multiplex PCR reads through MiXCR, listing each CDR3 protein once. The table shows 300,000 to 500,000 distinct CDR3 sequences, with less than 25% occurring only once. Described time point: persistent/refractory GD, antithyroid drugs over 5 years with positive TRAb. Generation of the TCR library employed RNA extracted from PBMCs. The source material was peripheral blood mononuclear cells (PBMCs), sampled when the disease was refractory, from a patient treated with antithyroid drugs. The receptors derive from a female donor with Graves disease.

This clonotype was recorded at least ten times. V is TRBV12-3 or TRBV12-4 and J is TRBJ1-5; D ambiguous. V was clipped by 6 bases and J by 6 bases, with 15 bases between them. The CDR3 runs to 14 residues. CDR3 residues: CASSTGREGQPQHF. CDR3 DNA: TGTGCCAGCAGCACTGGGAGGGAGGGTCAGCCCCAGCATTTT.

The chain carries TRBV28 and TRBJ2-2; the match to TRBD1 covers 11 bases. Germline V CDR1 and CDR2: MDHEN, SYDVKM. The V segment lost 8 bases and the J segment 7 bases; nucleotides outside the gene matches: 12. The CDR3 runs 16 residues. CDR3 loop: CASGGDRGKGNGELFF. The CDR3 nucleotides read TGTGCCAGCGGGGGGGACAGGGGGAAAGGGAACGGGGAGCTGTTTTTT.

This rearrangement joins TRBV6-5 to TRBJ2-5; D unresolved. The V gene's germline CDR1 is MNHEY and CDR2 SVGAGI. The CDR3 sequence is 13 residues long. V lost 0 bases and J lost 7, with 9 bases in between. In DNA form, the CDR3 reads TGTGCCAGCAGTTACTCGACGTCGGGGACCCAGTACTTC. It codes for CASSYSTSGTQYF.

The chain couples TRBV7-6 to TRBJ1-2; D gene uncertain. Between the trimmed V and J ends, which lost 1 base and 4 bases, there was a span of 10 bases. The length of the CDR3 is 14 residues. Germline V lookup: CDR1 SGHVS, CDR2 FNYEAQ. The DNA for the CDR3 is TGTGCCAGCAGCTTAGAGCCCGAAGCCTATGGCTACACCTTC. It codes for CASSLEPEAYGYTF.

The rearrangement links TRBV18 to TRBJ1-3; TRBD1 might be the D (5 bases). The length of the CDR3 is 15 residues. Per germline, CDR1 KGHSH and CDR2 LQKENI. Trimming took off 4 bases at V and 0 bases at J, with 10 bases between the two ends. The CDR3 nucleotides read TGTGCCAGCTCACGGGACGCGAGCTCTGGAAACACCATATATTTT. It specifies CASSRDASSGNTIYF.

This clonotype turned up a few times. This CDR3 reads CASTQGLLTGYGYTF. In DNA, the CDR3 is TGTGCCAGCACCCAAGGGCTCCTCACGGGCTATGGCTACACCTTC. The chain joins TRBV6-2 or TRBV6-3 to TRBJ1-2, with D hard to call. Germline assignment: CDR1 MNHEY and CDR2 SVGEGT. This CDR3 has 15 residues. V was pared by 7 bases and J by 4 bases, with 19 bases between.

This clonotype is a singleton in its sample. The chain carries TRBV29-1 and TRBJ2-7, with 11 bases that match TRBD2. CDR1 and CDR2 from the germline V gene are SQVTM and ANQGSEA. The CDR3 contains 13 residues. Losses at the gene ends were 4 bases for V and 1 base for J; bases not matched to a gene: 0. The CDR3 DNA follows: TGCAGCGTTGTAGCGGGAGGGTCCTACGAGCAGTACTTC. This translates into CSVVAGGSYEQYF.

Here the CDR3 reads CSVAPGGGNTIYF. In DNA form, the CDR3 reads TGCAGCGTTGCCCCCGGAGGGGGAAACACCATATATTTT. The chain links TRBV29-1 to TRBJ1-3, with no clear D. Germline V CDR1 and CDR2: SQVTM, ANQGSEA. V dropped 4 bases and J dropped 4 bases, with 11 bases sitting between them. This CDR3 is built from 13 residues.

This clonotype showed up just a few times. J is TRBJ2-3 and V is TRBV3-1; 9 nucleotides agree with TRBD1. V shed 3 bases, J shed 2 bases, and the junction held 3 bases outside the gene matches. CDR3 length: 15 residues. Germline V gives CDR1 LGHDT, CDR2 YNNKEL (reference sequence). Written as DNA, the CDR3 is TGTGCCAGCAGCCAGACAGGGGGACTCACAGATACGCAGTATTTT. Amino acids: CASSQTGGLTDTQYF.